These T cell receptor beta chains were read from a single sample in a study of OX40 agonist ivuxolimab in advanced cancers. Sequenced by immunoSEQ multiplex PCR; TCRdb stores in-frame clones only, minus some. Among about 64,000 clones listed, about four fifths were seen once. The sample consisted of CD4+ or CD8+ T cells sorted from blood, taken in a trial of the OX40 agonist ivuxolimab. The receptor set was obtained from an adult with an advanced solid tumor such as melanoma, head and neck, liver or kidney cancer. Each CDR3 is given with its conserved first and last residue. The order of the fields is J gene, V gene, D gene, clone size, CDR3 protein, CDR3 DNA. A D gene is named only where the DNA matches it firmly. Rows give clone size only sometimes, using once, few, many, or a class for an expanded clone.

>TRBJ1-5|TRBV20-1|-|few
CSAMEQPQHF
TGCAGTGCTATGGAGCAGCCCCAGCATTTT
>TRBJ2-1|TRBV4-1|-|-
CASSQDDTGSTKQFF
TGCGCCAGCAGCCAAGATGACACGGGAAGTACCAAGCAGTTCTTC
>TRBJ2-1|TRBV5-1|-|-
CASSFLAGAGTNNEQFF
TGCGCCAGCAGCTTTCTCGCAGGGGCAGGGACGAACAATGAGCAGTTCTTC
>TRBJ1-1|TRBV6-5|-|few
CASALLGGNTEAFF
TGTGCCAGCGCCCTCTTAGGAGGGAACACTGAAGCTTTCTTT
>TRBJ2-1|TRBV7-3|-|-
CASGQEGFHNEQFF
TGTGCCAGCGGACAGGAGGGCTTCCACAATGAGCAGTTCTTC
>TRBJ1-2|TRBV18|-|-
CASSPEAGGRNGYTF
TGTGCCAGCTCACCAGAGGCAGGTGGTAGGAATGGCTACACCTTC
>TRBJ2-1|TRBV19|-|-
CASSQGPLGNEQFF
TGTGCCAGTAGTCAGGGACCCTTGGGCAATGAGCAGTTCTTC
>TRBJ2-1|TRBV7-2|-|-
CASSSPGPNEQFF
TGTGCCAGCAGCTCTCCGGGACCGAATGAGCAGTTCTTC
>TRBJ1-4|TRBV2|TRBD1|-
CASRTGHEKLFF
TGTGCCAGCCGGACAGGCCATGAAAAACTGTTTTTT
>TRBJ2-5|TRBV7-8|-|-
CASSKGQRRGEQYF
TGTGCCAGCAGTAAGGGACAAAGGAGGGGGGAGCAGTACTTC
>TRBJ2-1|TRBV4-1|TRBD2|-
CASSQDALAGASEQFF
TGCGCCAGCAGCCAAGATGCACTAGCGGGAGCATCTGAGCAGTTCTTC
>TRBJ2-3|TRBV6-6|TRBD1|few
CASSYSGQGADTQYF
TGTGCCAGCAGTTACTCGGGACAGGGGGCAGATACGCAGTATTTT
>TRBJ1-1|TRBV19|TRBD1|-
CASSIGDRGYHTEAFF
TGTGCCAGTAGTATAGGGGACAGGGGGTACCACACTGAAGCTTTCTTT
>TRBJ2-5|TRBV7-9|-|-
CASSFQETQYF
TGTGCCAGCAGCTTCCAAGAGACCCAGTACTTC
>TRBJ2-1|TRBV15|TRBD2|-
CATTRTSGGGEQFF
TGTGCCACCACCAGGACTAGCGGGGGAGGTGAGCAGTTCTTC
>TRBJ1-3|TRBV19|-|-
CASSQDAGNTIYF
TGTGCCAGTAGCCAGGACGCTGGAAACACCATATATTTT
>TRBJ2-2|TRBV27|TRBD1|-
CASRLTGLNTGELFF
TGTGCCAGCAGGCTGACAGGGTTAAACACCGGGGAGCTGTTTTTT
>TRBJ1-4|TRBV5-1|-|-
CASSLGLLDEKLFF
TGCGCCAGCAGCTTAGGACTCTTGGATGAAAAACTGTTTTTT
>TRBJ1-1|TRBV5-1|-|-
CASSPREGGNTEAFF
TGCGCCAGCAGCCCGAGGGAGGGGGGGAACACTGAAGCTTTCTTT
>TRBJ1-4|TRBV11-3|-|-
CASSFSGAGNEKLFF
TGTGCCAGCAGCTTTTCAGGGGCGGGTAATGAAAAACTGTTTTTT
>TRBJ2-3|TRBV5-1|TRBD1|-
CASSFLPGQGADTQYF
TGCGCCAGCAGCTTCCTCCCGGGACAGGGGGCAGATACGCAGTATTTT
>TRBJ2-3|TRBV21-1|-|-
CASSKGWASGDSTDTQYF
TGTGCCAGCAGCAAAGGGTGGGCTAGCGGGGATAGCACAGATACGCAGTATTTT
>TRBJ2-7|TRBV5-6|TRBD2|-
CASSLVLAVYEQYF
TGTGCCAGCAGCTTGGTACTAGCGGTTTACGAGCAGTACTTC
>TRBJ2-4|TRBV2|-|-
CASSVFGFGAKNIQYF
TGTGCCAGCAGTGTTTTTGGGTTTGGAGCCAAAAACATTCAGTACTTC